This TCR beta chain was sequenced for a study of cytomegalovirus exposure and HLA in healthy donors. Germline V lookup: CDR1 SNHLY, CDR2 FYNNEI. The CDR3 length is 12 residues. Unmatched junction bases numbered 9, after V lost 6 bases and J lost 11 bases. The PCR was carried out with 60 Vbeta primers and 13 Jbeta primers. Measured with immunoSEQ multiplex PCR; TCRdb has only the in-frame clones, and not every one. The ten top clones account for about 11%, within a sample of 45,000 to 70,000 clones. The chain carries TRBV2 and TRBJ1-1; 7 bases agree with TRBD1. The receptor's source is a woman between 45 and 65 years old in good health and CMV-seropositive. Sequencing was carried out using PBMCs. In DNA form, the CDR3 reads TGTGCCAGCAGGGGGGACAGTGTGGAGGCTTTCTTT. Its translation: CASRGDSVEAFF.